Only a few counts were recorded for the clone carrying this T cell receptor (beta chain). The data were produced by immunoSEQ multiplex PCR, yet TCRdb's version contains in-frame clones alone and is incomplete. The sample lists around 980,000 clones, about four fifths occurring once. The data belong to a study of shared clonotypes between healthy human individuals. Germline V lookup: CDR1 SGHAT, CDR2 FQDESV (reference sequence). The CDR3 covers 13 residues. Trimming pared 7 bases from V and 1 base from J, leaving 10 bases between. Sequencing used memory CD4+ T cells from PBMCs. Subset described: CD45RA-negative fraction. This clonotype was sampled from a man aged 18 to 29 in good health. Some clones in this sample may be carry-over from other donors' samples. The chain recombines TRBV11-1 with TRBJ1-1, with a tentative D call TRBD1 (5 bases). The CDR3 bases are TGTGCCAGCACCTTGACAGCGAACACTGAAGCTTTCTTT. Its translation: CASTLTANTEAFF. Using reference TRBV11-1 and TRBJ1-1 for the parts outside the CDR3, the full variable domain is EAEVAQSPRYKITEKSQAVAFWCDPISGHATLYWYRQILGQGPELLVQFQDESVVDDSQLPKDRFSAERLKGVDSTLKIQPAELGDSAMYLCASTLTANTEAFFGQGTRLTVV.